This record looks at one TCR beta chain sequence and its context. Its specificity is unknown. Method: immunoSEQ multiplex PCR; TCRdb's copy keeps in-frame clones and lacks some. Of some 65,000 clones listed, about 77% are singletons. Autoimmune disease history or systemic immunosuppression meant exclusion. Patients had blood sampled at baseline and again on cycle 4 day 1 and cycle 7 day 1. The CDR3 length is 15 residues. V was shortened by 4 bases and J by 0 bases, with 9 bases between the two germline ends. Germline V gene sequence: CDR1 MGHRA, CDR2 YSYEKL. The data are from a study of OX40 agonist ivuxolimab in advanced cancers. Study-wide context: Dose-escalation subjects each had hepatocellular carcinoma, melanoma, renal cell or head and neck cancer.

Study-wide results and limits: Clonal expansion among partial responders at 0.1-3.0 mg/kg ranked near the lowest.

This TCR came from an adult with an advanced solid tumor such as melanoma, head and neck, liver or kidney cancer. The chain couples TRBV4-1 to TRBJ2-2; no clear D. Material: CD4+ or CD8+ T cells sorted from blood, obtained in a trial of the OX40 agonist ivuxolimab. The CDR3 loop is CASSRTGSNTGELFF. For the CDR3, the DNA is TGCGCCAGCAGCCGCACCGGATCGAACACCGGGGAGCTGTTTTTT.